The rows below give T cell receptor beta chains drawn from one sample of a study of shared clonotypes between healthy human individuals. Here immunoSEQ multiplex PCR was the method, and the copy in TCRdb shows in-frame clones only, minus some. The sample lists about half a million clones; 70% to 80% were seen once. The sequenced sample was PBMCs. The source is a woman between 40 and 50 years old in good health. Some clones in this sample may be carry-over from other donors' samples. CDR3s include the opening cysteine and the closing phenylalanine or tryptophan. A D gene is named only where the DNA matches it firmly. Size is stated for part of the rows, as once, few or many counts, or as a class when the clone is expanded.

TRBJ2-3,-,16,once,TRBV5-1,CASSLAAGSSTDTQYF,TGCGCCAGCAGCTTGGCCGCCGGGAGTAGCACAGATACGCAGTATTTT
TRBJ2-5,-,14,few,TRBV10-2,CASSWGRGVETQYF,TGCGCCAGCAGTTGGGGGAGAGGGGTCGAGACCCAGTACTTC
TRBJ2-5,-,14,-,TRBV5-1,CASSHGTVEETQYF,TGCGCCAGCAGCCACGGGACGGTAGAAGAGACCCAGTACTTC
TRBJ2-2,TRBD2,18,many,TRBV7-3,CASSLRGRLAGNTGELFF,TGTGCCAGCAGCTTAAGAGGTCGGCTAGCGGGGAACACCGGGGAGCTGTTTTTT
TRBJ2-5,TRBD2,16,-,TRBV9,CASSAGLAGGGETQYF,TGTGCCAGCAGCGCGGGACTAGCGGGAGGTGGTGAGACCCAGTACTTC
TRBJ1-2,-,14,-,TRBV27,CASSFGRVGYGYTF,TGTGCCAGCAGTTTTGGCAGGGTTGGCTATGGCTACACCTTC
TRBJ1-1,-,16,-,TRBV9,CASSGRGAGVNTEAFF,TGTGCCAGCAGCGGTCGGGGAGCGGGGGTAAACACTGAAGCTTTCTTT
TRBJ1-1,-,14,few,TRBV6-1,CASSGSVGNTEAFF,TGTGCCAGCAGTGGGAGTGTAGGGAACACTGAAGCTTTCTTT
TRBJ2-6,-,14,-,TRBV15,CATSLNTGANVLTF,TGTGCCACCAGCCTGAATACGGGGGCCAACGTCCTGACTTTC
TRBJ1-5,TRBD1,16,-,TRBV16,CASSQSTGQNNQPQHF,TGTGCCAGCAGCCAATCCACGGGACAGAACAATCAGCCCCAGCATTTT
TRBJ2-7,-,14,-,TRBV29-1,CSIQPRDGSYEQYF,TGCAGCATCCAGCCTCGGGACGGTTCCTACGAGCAGTACTTC
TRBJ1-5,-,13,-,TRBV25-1,CASSEAAFQPQHF,TGTGCCAGCAGTGAAGCGGCTTTTCAGCCCCAGCATTTT
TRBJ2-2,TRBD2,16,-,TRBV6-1,CASSGGLARNTGELFF,TGTGCCAGCAGTGGGGGACTAGCGAGGAACACCGGGGAGCTGTTTTTT
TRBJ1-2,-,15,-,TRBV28,CASATSPTGLYGYTF,TGTGCCAGCGCGACTTCACCTACAGGGCTCTATGGCTACACCTTC
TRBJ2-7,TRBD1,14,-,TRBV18,CASSPPTGPYEQYF,TGTGCCAGCTCACCCCCGACAGGGCCCTACGAGCAGTACTTC
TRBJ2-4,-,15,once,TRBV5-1,CASSPPEEAKNIQYF,TGCGCCAGCAGCCCCCCGGAAGAAGCCAAAAACATTCAGTACTTC
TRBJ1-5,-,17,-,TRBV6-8,CASSYSTGRGGNQPQHF,TGTGCCAGCAGTTACTCGACAGGCAGGGGAGGGAATCAGCCCCAGCATTTT
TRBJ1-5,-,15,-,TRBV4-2,CASSQDRGGKRPQHF,TGTGCCAGCAGCCAAGATCGGGGGGGGAAAAGGCCCCAGCATTTT
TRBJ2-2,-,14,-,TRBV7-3,CASSLQGSTGELFF,TGTGCCAGCAGCTTACAGGGGTCCACCGGGGAGCTGTTTTTT
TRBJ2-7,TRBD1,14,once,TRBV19,CASSTGQGSYEQYF,TGTGCCAGTAGTACGGGACAGGGAAGCTACGAGCAGTACTTC
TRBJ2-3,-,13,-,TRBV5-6,CASTRWATDTQYF,TGTGCCAGCACCAGGTGGGCAACAGATACGCAGTATTTT
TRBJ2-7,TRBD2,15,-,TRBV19,CASSQTLGSGYEQYF,TGTGCCAGTAGTCAAACCTTGGGTAGCGGGTACGAGCAGTACTTC
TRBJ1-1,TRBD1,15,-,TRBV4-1,CASSQYSPDRTEAFF,TGCGCCAGCAGCCAATATTCCCCGGACAGGACTGAAGCTTTCTTT
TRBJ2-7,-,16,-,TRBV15,CATSRPSGQTRYEQYF,TGTGCCACCAGCAGACCCTCGGGGCAGACCCGCTACGAGCAGTACTTC
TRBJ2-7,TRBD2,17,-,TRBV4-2,CASSQEGTSGSSYEQYF,TGTGCCAGCAGCCAAGAGGGTACTAGCGGGAGCAGTTACGAGCAGTACTTC
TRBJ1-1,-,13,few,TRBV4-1,CASSQGRGTEAFF,TGCGCCAGCAGCCAAGGGCGGGGAACTGAAGCTTTCTTT
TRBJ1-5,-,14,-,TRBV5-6,CASSFGTHNQPQHF,TGTGCCAGCAGCTTCGGGACACATAATCAGCCCCAGCATTTT
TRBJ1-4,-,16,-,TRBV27,CAALGGEFSTNEKLFF,TGTGCCGCACTGGGGGGTGAGTTTTCAACTAATGAAAAACTGTTTTTT
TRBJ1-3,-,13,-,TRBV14,CASRWASGNTIYF,TGTGCCAGCAGATGGGCTTCTGGAAACACCATATATTTT